The rows below give T cell receptor beta chains drawn from one sample of a study of shared clonotypes between healthy human individuals. Method: immunoSEQ multiplex PCR; TCRdb's copy keeps in-frame clones and lacks some. The data show roughly 1.4 million clones, about 98.5% seen once. The specimen was naive CD4+ T cells sorted from blood. The receptors were sampled from a man aged 25 to 45 in good health. Both conserved end residues are part of each CDR3. Fields, in order: CDR3 protein, CDR3 DNA, D gene, V gene, clone size, J gene. The D gene is left open where the match is weak. A clone size is listed for some rows: how often the clone was seen (once, few, many), or a class if it is expanded.

CDR3: CASSQVAGAITDTQYF
DNA: TGTGCCAGCAGCCAAGTGGCGGGAGCTATCACAGATACGCAGTATTTT
D: TRBD2
V: TRBV14
size: NA
J: TRBJ2-3

CDR3: CSARAGGPLDTQYF
DNA: TGCAGTGCCCGGGCGGGAGGGCCGTTGGATACGCAGTATTTT
D: TRBD2
V: TRBV29-1
size: NA
J: TRBJ2-3

CDR3: CASSYFGLGVGETQYF
DNA: TGTGCCAGCAGTTACTTCGGACTAGGTGTGGGGGAGACCCAGTACTTC
D: TRBD2
V: TRBV6-5
size: NA
J: TRBJ2-5

CDR3: CASSQSGQGDGEQYF
DNA: TGTGCCAGCAGCCAGAGTGGGCAGGGGGATGGCGAGCAGTACTTC
D: TRBD1
V: TRBV7-9
size: NA
J: TRBJ2-7

CDR3: CASSPLPAGAYEQYF
DNA: TGTGCCAGCTCACCTCTGCCAGCGGGAGCCTACGAGCAGTACTTC
D: TRBD2
V: TRBV18
size: NA
J: TRBJ2-7

CDR3: CASSLDYGARNTEAFF
DNA: TGTGCCAGCAGCTTAGATTACGGGGCTCGGAACACTGAAGCTTTCTTT
D: NA
V: TRBV11-2
size: NA
J: TRBJ1-1

CDR3: CASSERSTYEQYF
DNA: TGTGCCAGCAGTGAAAGGAGTACCTACGAGCAGTACTTC
D: NA
V: TRBV6-1
size: NA
J: TRBJ2-7

CDR3: CASSLLFGGISYEQYF
DNA: TGTGCCAGCAGCTTACTTTTTGGGGGGATCTCCTACGAGCAGTACTTC
D: NA
V: TRBV7-2
size: NA
J: TRBJ2-7

CDR3: CASSAQGSGANVLTF
DNA: TGTGCCAGCAGCGCTCAGGGGTCTGGGGCCAACGTCCTGACTTTC
D: NA
V: TRBV7-9
size: NA
J: TRBJ2-6

CDR3: CASSPRGELIGELFF
DNA: TGTGCCAGCAGCCCTAGGGGGGAATTAATCGGGGAGCTGTTTTTT
D: NA
V: TRBV5-5
size: NA
J: TRBJ2-2

CDR3: CASSEATGTAPDPVREKLFF
DNA: TGTGCCAGCAGTGAAGCCACTGGGACAGCCCCCGACCCGGTACGTGAAAAACTGTTTTTT
D: TRBD1
V: TRBV2
size: NA
J: TRBJ1-4

CDR3: CASSPDGDQPQHF
DNA: TGTGCCAGCTCACCAGACGGTGATCAGCCCCAGCATTTT
D: NA
V: TRBV18
size: NA
J: TRBJ1-5

CDR3: CASSRGGSGNTIYF
DNA: TGTGCCAGCTCACGAGGGGGCTCTGGAAACACCATATATTTT
D: NA
V: TRBV18
size: once
J: TRBJ1-3

CDR3: CASSGGRALQETQYF
DNA: TGTGCCAGCTCTGGGGGCAGGGCACTTCAAGAGACCCAGTACTTC
D: NA
V: TRBV18
size: NA
J: TRBJ2-5

CDR3: CASSPRTAEAFF
DNA: TGTGCCAGCAGCCCTCGGACAGCTGAAGCTTTCTTT
D: NA
V: TRBV28
size: NA
J: TRBJ1-1

CDR3: CAWRVRASGPPYNEQFF
DNA: TGTGCCTGGAGGGTAAGGGCTAGCGGACCACCATACAATGAGCAGTTCTTC
D: TRBD2
V: TRBV30
size: once
J: TRBJ2-1

CDR3: CASSPFSLISYEQYF
DNA: TGTGCCAGCAGCCCCTTTTCCCTAATCTCCTACGAGCAGTACTTC
D: NA
V: TRBV27
size: NA
J: TRBJ2-7

CDR3: CASSRDGSSYEQYF
DNA: TGTGCCAGCAGCCGGGACGGGAGCTCCTACGAGCAGTACTTC
D: NA
V: TRBV7-2
size: NA
J: TRBJ2-7

CDR3: CASSFQKNYYEQYF
DNA: TGTGCCAGCAGCTTCCAAAAAAACTACTACGAGCAGTACTTC
D: NA
V: TRBV5-4
size: NA
J: TRBJ2-7

CDR3: CASSPNRDRGRAFF
DNA: TGTGCCAGCAGCCCCAACCGGGACAGGGGTAGAGCTTTCTTT
D: TRBD1
V: TRBV9
size: NA
J: TRBJ1-1

CDR3: CASSRGHSGANVLTF
DNA: TGTGCCAGCAGCCGAGGCCATTCTGGGGCCAACGTCCTGACTTTC
D: NA
V: TRBV6-5
size: NA
J: TRBJ2-6

CDR3: CASSLSSSRGGELFF
DNA: TGTGCCAGCAGCTTATCGTCTAGCCGAGGCGGGGAGCTGTTTTTT
D: NA
V: TRBV7-2
size: NA
J: TRBJ2-2

CDR3: CASSYSGPDFEQFF
DNA: TGTGCCAGCAGCTACTCCGGGCCCGATTTTGAGCAGTTCTTC
D: NA
V: TRBV7-2
size: NA
J: TRBJ2-1

CDR3: CASSQDRPDTQYF
DNA: TGCGCCAGCAGCCAAGACCGGCCTGATACGCAGTATTTT
D: NA
V: TRBV4-1
size: NA
J: TRBJ2-3

CDR3: CAWRGRNYGYTF
DNA: TGTGCCTGGAGAGGACGGAACTATGGCTACACCTTC
D: NA
V: TRBV30
size: NA
J: TRBJ1-2

CDR3: CASSLRGTDTQYF
DNA: TGTGCCAGCAGCTTGCGGGGCACAGATACGCAGTATTTT
D: NA
V: TRBV5-4
size: NA
J: TRBJ2-3

CDR3: CAWSRLAGQYNEQFF
DNA: TGTGCCTGGAGTCGGCTAGCGGGGCAATACAATGAGCAGTTCTTC
D: TRBD2
V: TRBV30
size: NA
J: TRBJ2-1

CDR3: CASSSIRSGRQETQYF
DNA: TGTGCCAGCAGTTCCATTCGTAGCGGGAGGCAGGAGACCCAGTACTTC
D: TRBD2
V: TRBV27
size: NA
J: TRBJ2-5

CDR3: CASSTGAGWRSNNEQFF
DNA: TGTGCCAGTAGTACTGGGGCCGGGTGGAGGAGTAACAATGAGCAGTTCTTC
D: NA
V: TRBV19
size: NA
J: TRBJ2-1

CDR3: CASSAGLPGLFIYEQYF
DNA: TGCGCCAGCAGCGCGGGACTACCGGGGCTGTTCATCTACGAGCAGTACTTC
D: TRBD2
V: TRBV5-1
size: NA
J: TRBJ2-7

CDR3: CSVLPRGSDEQYF
DNA: TGCAGCGTCCTACCCCGAGGTAGTGACGAGCAGTACTTC
D: NA
V: TRBV29-1
size: NA
J: TRBJ2-7

CDR3: CASSRATNEKLFF
DNA: TGCGCCAGCAGCCGTGCAACTAATGAAAAACTGTTTTTT
D: NA
V: TRBV5-1
size: NA
J: TRBJ1-4

CDR3: CASSSPPGQRMNTEAFF
DNA: TGTGCCAGCAGCTCACCACCGGGACAGCGTATGAACACTGAAGCTTTCTTT
D: TRBD1
V: TRBV5-5
size: once
J: TRBJ1-1

CDR3: CASSLGTEGQPQHF
DNA: TGCGCCAGCAGCTTGGGGACAGAAGGTCAGCCCCAGCATTTT
D: NA
V: TRBV5-1
size: NA
J: TRBJ1-5

CDR3: CASSLVGTGTYEQYF
DNA: TGTGCCAGCAGCTTAGTGGGGACCGGGACCTACGAGCAGTACTTC
D: NA
V: TRBV7-8
size: NA
J: TRBJ2-7

CDR3: CASSLGQGSDEQYF
DNA: TGTGCCAGCAGCTTAGGACAGGGTTCCGACGAGCAGTACTTC
D: TRBD1
V: TRBV11-3
size: NA
J: TRBJ2-7

CDR3: CASSDEGRGYGYTF
DNA: TGCGCCAGCAGCGATGAGGGCAGGGGCTATGGCTACACCTTC
D: NA
V: TRBV5-1
size: NA
J: TRBJ1-2

CDR3: CASTQWSGDAYNEQFF
DNA: TGTGCCAGCACGCAATGGTCGGGGGACGCCTACAATGAGCAGTTCTTC
D: NA
V: TRBV27
size: NA
J: TRBJ2-1

CDR3: CASSELMNTGELFF
DNA: TGTGCCAGCAGTGAACTGATGAACACCGGGGAGCTGTTTTTT
D: NA
V: TRBV6-1
size: NA
J: TRBJ2-2

CDR3: CASSDPPNYGYTF
DNA: TGTGCCAGTAGTGACCCTCCTAACTATGGCTACACCTTC
D: NA
V: TRBV19
size: NA
J: TRBJ1-2

CDR3: CASSPSPHAGDEQFF
DNA: TGTGCCAGCTCACCATCTCCGCATGCCGGCGATGAGCAGTTCTTC
D: NA
V: TRBV18
size: NA
J: TRBJ2-1

CDR3: CSVRDRLNTGELFF
DNA: TGCAGCGTACGGGACAGGCTAAACACCGGGGAGCTGTTTTTT
D: TRBD1
V: TRBV29-1
size: NA
J: TRBJ2-2

CDR3: CASSPSRGGSLGEQYF
DNA: TGTGCCAGCAGCCCGTCACGTGGCGGGAGTTTAGGGGAGCAGTACTTC
D: TRBD2
V: TRBV13
size: NA
J: TRBJ2-7

CDR3: CASSPRGENEQFF
DNA: TGTGCCAGCAGCCCACGGGGTGAGAATGAGCAGTTCTTC
D: NA
V: TRBV5-4
size: NA
J: TRBJ2-1

CDR3: CASSLAFSTDTQYF
DNA: TGTGCCAGTAGCCTAGCGTTTAGCACAGATACGCAGTATTTT
D: NA
V: TRBV19
size: NA
J: TRBJ2-3